Listed here are 12 T cell receptor beta chains from one sample, sequenced in a study of CD8+ T cells in alopecia areata. The authors extracted RNA and reverse transcribed it into cDNA as the sequencing template. Assay: immunoSEQ multiplex PCR; the TCRdb copy retains only in-frame clones and omits some. The table records some 180,000 clones, about 56% of them present only once. The sample taken for sequencing was CD8+ T cells sorted from blood. The receptors were gathered from a human donor in good health.

The chain joins TRBV29-1 to TRBJ2-7, with D possibly matching TRBD1 (6 bases). V lost 4 bases and J lost 2, with 18 bases in between. This CDR3 contains 15 residues. Germline V CDR1 and CDR2: SQVTM, ANQGSEA. CDR3 nucleotide sequence: TGCAGCGTTGCCCAGGTCTTGACAGGAGCCTACGAGCAGTACTTC. Translated, it gives CSVAQVLTGAYEQYF.

The chain couples TRBV29-1 to TRBJ2-1; no clear D. Germline CDR1 reads SQVTM; CDR2 reads ANQGSEA. Trimming removed 3 bases from V and 3 bases from J, with 3 bases in between. The length of the CDR3 is 11 residues. The CDR3 here is CSVDDYNEQFF. The CDR3 bases are TGCAGCGTTGACGACTACAATGAGCAGTTCTTC.

This sequence joins TRBV4-1 and TRBJ1-5; TRBD1 is a possible D gene (5 bases). From germline, CDR1 is MGHRA and CDR2 YSYEKL. The CDR3 is 15 amino acids. V lost 1 base and J 5 bases, leaving 12 bases between the germline ends. The chain's CDR3 is CASSQAGRADQPQHF. For the CDR3, the DNA is TGCGCCAGCAGCCAAGCGGGCAGGGCTGATCAGCCCCAGCATTTT.

This sequence joins TRBV6-5 and TRBJ1-2; perhaps TRBD1 as D (5 bases). V was shortened by 4 bases and J by 2 bases, with 14 bases between the two germline ends. Germline CDR1 reads MNHEY; CDR2 reads SVGAGI. This CDR3 contains 15 residues. As DNA, the CDR3 is TGTGCCAGCAGTTCCTCCGCAGGGTCAAACTATGGCTACACCTTC. Amino acids: CASSSSAGSNYGYTF.

This clone was picked up a small number of times. The chain uses TRBV2 and TRBJ2-6; tentatively, D is TRBD1 (6 bases). Germline CDR1 SNHLY, CDR2 FYNNEI. V lost 2 bases and J 0 bases, leaving 17 bases between the germline ends. The CDR3 loop spans 19 amino acids. The CDR3, as DNA: TGTGCCAGCAGTGAAAGTTCGGCGCAGGGGAACTCTGGGGCCAACGTCCTGACTTTC. It specifies CASSESSAQGNSGANVLTF.

The V gene is TRBV15, the J gene TRBJ1-1; 8 nucleotides line up with TRBD1. Germline loops: CDR1 LNHNV, CDR2 YYDKDF (reference sequence). The CDR3 sequence is 13 residues long. V was clipped by 5 bases and J by 6 bases; unmatched bases: 5. The DNA of the CDR3 is TGTGCCACCAGCGTCGACAGGGGAGCTGAAGCTTTCTTT. It translates to CATSVDRGAEAFF.

The chain links TRBV29-1 to TRBJ1-1; the match to TRBD1 covers 9 bases. Germline CDR1 is SQVTM and CDR2 is ANQGSEA. V dropped 4 bases and J dropped 1; count of bases not matched to a gene: 10. This CDR3 is built from 16 residues. CDR3 DNA sequence: TGCAGCGTTGTGGACAGGGGCAATCAGCCGAACACTGAAGCTTTCTTT. It yields the protein CSVVDRGNQPNTEAFF.

This clone was seen a single time. CDR3 protein: CASSQEGKIVEKLFF. The CDR3 bases are TGCGCCAGCAGCCAAGAAGGGAAAATAGTTGAAAAACTGTTTTTT. The chain links TRBV4-1 to TRBJ1-4; D is undetermined. Between the trimmed V and J ends, which lost 0 bases and 7 bases, there was a span of 12 bases. The germline CDR1 and CDR2 sequences are MGHRA and YSYEKL. The CDR3 covers 15 residues.

This clone was observed a handful of times. This rearrangement joins TRBV4-1 to TRBJ1-4; no clear D gene. Germline CDR1 reads MGHRA; CDR2 reads YSYEKL. V was trimmed by 3 bases and J by 1 base, leaving 12 bases between them. The CDR3 consists of 16 residues. The CDR3: CASSQDRLKTNEKLFF. For the CDR3, the DNA is TGCGCCAGCAGCCAGGATCGACTGAAAACTAATGAAAAACTGTTTTTT.

This clone showed up just a few times. J is TRBJ2-3 and V is TRBV29-1; D remains ambiguous. This CDR3 comprises 13 residues. The ends were cut back, 6 bases at V and 0 bases at J, with 10 bases in the middle. The V gene's germline CDR1 is SQVTM and CDR2 ANQGSEA. CDR3 DNA sequence: TGCAGCGTCATATGGGGTAGCACAGATACGCAGTATTTT. This encodes CSVIWGSTDTQYF.

V and J are TRBV30 and TRBJ2-7; D perhaps matches TRBD2 (5 bases). The V end was cut by 3 bases, the J end by 12 bases, with 18 bases between. Germline V gene data show CDR1 as GTSNPN and CDR2 as SVGIG (reference sequence). There are 12 residues in the CDR3. Here the CDR3 reads CAWSVTQTRWYF. For the CDR3, the DNA is TGTGCCTGGAGCGTCACCCAAACTAGGTGGTACTTC.

The chain uses TRBV9 and TRBJ2-1, with 8 bases lining up with TRBD2. Germline trimming cut 4 bases from V and 5 bases from J; bases unmatched to any gene: 5. Germline values: CDR1 SGDLS, CDR2 YYNGEE. This CDR3 has 14 amino acids. As DNA, the CDR3 is TGTGCCAGCAGCCGTAGCGGGGCTGACAATGAGCAGTTCTTC. This codes for CASSRSGADNEQFF. The whole variable domain, filled in from reference TRBV9 and TRBJ2-1, reads DSGVTQTPKHLITATGQRVTLRCSPRSGDLSVYWYQQSLDQGLQFLIQYYNGEERAKGNILERFSAQQFPDLHSELNLSSLELGDSALYFCASSRSGADNEQFFGPGTRLTVL.